The 19 T cell receptor beta chains listed next were all sequenced from one sample in a study of post-analysis software for immune sequencing data. Study-level points and caveats: Included in a set of roughly five TRBV segments more frequent in patients than controls were TRBV5-6, TRBV5-1 and TRBV20-1.

These receptors' targets are unknown. Unique molecular identifiers featured in each of the TCR beta cDNA libraries. TCRdb called the PCR reads again in MiXCR, with one record for every CDR3 protein. Of hundreds of thousands of distinct CDR3 sequences listed, 44% are singletons. Material: blood. The receptors derive from a girl aged 5-17 years with multiple sclerosis.

This chain connects TRBV13 to TRBJ2-1; TRBD2 matches at 7 bases. Germline lookup yields CDR1 PRHDT and CDR2 FYEKMQ (reference sequence). There are 14 residues in the CDR3. V was clipped by 10 bases and J by 4 bases; unmatched bases: 10. The CDR3 nucleotides are TGTGCCACCCCAGGACTAGGGGCTTACAATGAGCAGTTCTTC. Translating gives CATPGLGAYNEQFF.

The chain employs TRBV12-3 or TRBV12-4 and TRBJ2-5; 10 positions match TRBD2. The CDR3 is 16 residues long. Trimming took 5 bases from V and 3 from J; bases not matched to a gene: 9. The CDR3 DNA reads as TGTGCCAGCAGTGCGACTAGCGGGCGAGATAAAGAGACCCAGTACTTC. Protein product: CASSATSGRDKETQYF.

The chain has TRBV7-9 and TRBJ2-1, with TRBD2 matching over 9 bases. The CDR3 spans 15 residues. The V gene end was trimmed by 5 bases and the J gene end by 5 bases; junction bases not matched to a gene: 7. Germline loops: CDR1 SEHNR, CDR2 FQNEAQ (reference sequence). CDR3 sequence (DNA): TGTGCCAGCAGCCACCTTAGCGGGAGCCACAATGAGCAGTTCTTC. Translated: CASSHLSGSHNEQFF. The whole variable domain, filled in from reference TRBV7-9 and TRBJ2-1, reads DTGVSQNPRHKITKRGQNVTFRCDPISEHNRLYWYRQTLGQGPEFLTYFQNEAQLEKSRLLSDRFSAERPKGSFSTLEIQRTEQGDSAMYLCASSHLSGSHNEQFFGPGTRLTVL.

This sequence joins TRBV6-6 and TRBJ1-2, with TRBD1 identical over 12 bases. Per germline, CDR1 MNHNY and CDR2 SVGAGI (reference sequence). This CDR3 spans 15 amino acids. The ends lost 1 base at V and 8 bases at J; junction bases unmatched: 5. The DNA of the CDR3 is TGTGCCAGCAGTTACTGGGACAGGGGGCTAGAGGGCTACACCTTC. This codes for CASSYWDRGLEGYTF.

J is TRBJ2-7 and V is TRBV3-1, with unresolved D. The CDR3 totals 14 residues. Trimming cost V 1 base and J 1 base, with 8 bases left between them. Germline CDR1 and CDR2: LGHDT and YNNKEL (reference sequence). Here the CDR3 DNA reads TGTGCCAGCAGCCAAGGGACGTCTTCCTACGAGCAGTACTTC. This encodes CASSQGTSSYEQYF.

The chain uses TRBV4-1 and TRBJ2-1; 15 bases align to TRBD2. The V gene end was trimmed by 4 bases and the J gene end by 4 bases; junction bases not matched to a gene: 8. The CDR3 runs to 18 residues. Germline V lookup: CDR1 MGHRA, CDR2 YSYEKL. The CDR3 DNA reads TGCGCCAGCAGCCCCGTATCCGGACTAGCGGGAGGGTACAATGAGCAGTTCTTC. As protein: CASSPVSGLAGGYNEQFF.

This sequence joins TRBV20-1 and TRBJ2-5; unclear D gene. Trimming cost V 6 bases and J 1 base, with 9 bases left between them. CDR3 length: 12 amino acids. Germline CDR1 DFQATT, CDR2 SNEGSKA (reference sequence). The chain's CDR3 is CSAMDPQETQYF. In DNA, the CDR3 is TGCAGTGCCATGGACCCCCAAGAGACCCAGTACTTC.

The chain couples TRBV14 to TRBJ1-1; D is ambiguous. The CDR3 covers 13 residues. Trimming took 1 base from V and 2 from J, leaving 5 bases between them. Germline V gene data show CDR1 as SGHDN and CDR2 as FVKESK. CDR3 region: CASSQGFNTEAFF. The CDR3 DNA is TGTGCCAGCAGCCAAGGATTTAACACTGAAGCTTTCTTT.

The V call is TRBV4-1, the J call TRBJ2-3; TRBD1 matches 7 bases. V dropped 4 bases and J dropped 5; count of bases not matched to a gene: 9. Per the germline V gene, CDR1 is MGHRA and CDR2 is YSYEKL. The CDR3 runs 15 residues. CDR3 in amino acids: CASSLGQAFGDTQYF. The CDR3 coding sequence is TGCGCCAGCAGCCTCGGACAGGCGTTCGGAGATACGCAGTATTTT.

This clonotype occurred once. J is TRBJ2-5 and V is TRBV20-1; 7 nucleotides line up with TRBD2. The junction had 12 bases not matched to a gene; V was cut back by 5 bases and J by 3 bases. CDR1 is DFQATT, CDR2 SNEGSKA, per germline (reference sequence). This CDR3 spans 15 amino acids. CDR3 coding DNA: TGCAGTGCTCCCCGGATCGGGGGGACCGAAGAGACCCAGTACTTC. Translated, it gives CSAPRIGGTEETQYF.

In its sample, this clonotype was seen a few times. V gene TRBV7-6 combines with J gene TRBJ1-2; D is possibly TRBD1 (5 bases). Looked up from germline, CDR1 is SGHVS and CDR2 is FNYEAQ. V was clipped by 5 bases and J by 8 bases, with 12 bases between them. The CDR3 totals 12 residues. The DNA for the CDR3 is TGTGCCAGCAGCCCGACCGGGGCAGGCTACACCTTC. Translating it yields CASSPTGAGYTF.

The chain has TRBV11-2 and TRBJ2-1; 10 nucleotides align to TRBD1. This CDR3 has 15 residues. Unmatched junction bases numbered 10, after V lost 5 bases and J lost 9 bases. Looked up from germline, CDR1 is SGHAT and CDR2 is FQNNGV. The CDR3 sequence is CASSTRDRGLSEQFF. CDR3 DNA sequence: TGTGCCAGCAGCACCCGGGACAGGGGATTGAGTGAGCAGTTCTTC.

The chain has TRBV5-1 and TRBJ1-2, with D unresolved. The germline V gene has CDR1 SGHRS and CDR2 YFSETQ. The CDR3 is 15 amino acids. Trimming shortened V by 0 bases and J by 2 bases, and 11 bases separated the two germline ends. The CDR3 DNA follows: TGCGCCAGCAGCTTGGATCGGGTTGGGAACTATGGCTACACCTTC. This codes for CASSLDRVGNYGYTF.

J is TRBJ2-1 and V is TRBV20-1; 12 positions agree with TRBD2. V lost 1 base to trimming and J lost 0 bases; unmatched junction nucleotides: 13. CDR3 size: 20 residues. CDR1 DFQATT and CDR2 SNEGSKA come from the germline V gene (reference sequence). The CDR3 reads CSARGRLLAGGPRSYNEQFF. The CDR3 DNA reads as TGCAGTGCTAGAGGACGACTGCTAGCGGGAGGGCCCCGCTCCTACAATGAGCAGTTCTTC.

For this clonotype: The final CDR3 position lacks the conserved phenylalanine or tryptophan, pointing to a likely read error. No DNA is shown, since the ends of the CDR3 on it are uncertain; the CDR3 is the one TCRdb lists. The rearrangement uses TRBV6-6 and TRBJ2-5; TRBD1, the D gene given by the table, was not confirmed from the DNA. Including both end residues, the CDR3 is 14 amino acids long. From germline, CDR1 is MNHNY and CDR2 SVGAGI (reference sequence). This CDR3 is CASSYLGHGYTFGS.

The V and J genes are TRBV5-1 and TRBJ2-1; possibly TRBD2 for D (5 bases). The germline CDR1 and CDR2 sequences are SGHRS and YFSETQ. V lost 7 bases to trimming and J lost 6 bases, with 14 bases between them. The CDR3 is 13 residues long. CDR3 region: CASLGLGVNEQFF. For the CDR3, the DNA is TGCGCCAGCCTAGGACTCGGTGTCAATGAGCAGTTCTTC.

J is TRBJ2-1 and V is TRBV12-3 or TRBV12-4; a weak D match, TRBD2 (5 bases). The CDR3 covers 17 residues. V was shortened by 2 bases and J by 0 bases, with 14 bases between the two germline ends. In DNA, the CDR3 is TGTGCCAGCAGTTTACTGAGTATGGGGAGCTCCTACAATGAGCAGTTCTTC. This gives the protein CASSLLSMGSSYNEQFF.

This clonotype was seen a few times. The chain recombines TRBV12-3 or TRBV12-4 with TRBJ1-2; perhaps TRBD1 as D (5 bases). The CDR3 is 12 residues long. The V end lost 5 bases, the J end lost 5 bases, and 9 bases lay between the germline ends. CDR3 sequence: CASSQTAYGYTF. The CDR3 nucleotides read TGTGCCAGCAGTCAGACAGCATATGGCTACACCTTC.

This chain joins TRBV20-1 and TRBJ2-3; 9 positions match TRBD2. The CDR3 has 14 residues. CDR1 is DFQATT and CDR2 is SNEGSKA in the germline V gene (reference sequence). Trimming cost V 4 bases and J 6 bases; bases outside gene matches: 8. CDR3 protein: CSAKTSGPPDTQYF. Written as DNA, the CDR3 is TGCAGTGCTAAAACTAGCGGGCCGCCGGATACGCAGTATTTT.